This T cell receptor (beta chain) was sequenced during a study of T cells in Graves' hyperthyroidism and ophthalmopathy. This clonotype has ten or more counts. The source material, RNA transcripts, was used to amplify TCR beta CDR3 regions. The HTBI primer set was used in a first-round RT-PCR of the TCR CDR3. Each CDR3 protein is one row after TCRdb ran MiXCR on the multiplex PCR reads. The table records some 620,000 distinct CDR3 sequences, roughly 16% of them present only once. V was pared by 2 bases and J by 1 base, with 12 bases between. The CDR3 covers 15 residues. CDR1 is SGHTA, CDR2 FQGTGA, per germline.

The clonotype was recovered from a woman aged 25 to 45 with Graves' hyperthyroidism. The source material was blood. The rearrangement uses TRBV7-3 and TRBJ2-7, with D possibly being TRBD2 (5 bases). The CDR3 loop is CASSLGSRGSYEQYF. In nucleotides, the CDR3 is TGTGCCAGCAGCTTAGGGTCCCGAGGGTCCTACGAGCAGTACTTC. The complete variable domain, with remaining parts taken from reference TRBV7-3 and TRBJ2-7, reads GAGVSQTPSNKVTEKGKYVELRCDPISGHTALYWYRQSLGQGPEFLIYFQGTGAADDSGLPNDRFFAVRPEGSVSTLKIQRTERGDSAVYLCASSLGSRGSYEQYFGPGTRLTVT.